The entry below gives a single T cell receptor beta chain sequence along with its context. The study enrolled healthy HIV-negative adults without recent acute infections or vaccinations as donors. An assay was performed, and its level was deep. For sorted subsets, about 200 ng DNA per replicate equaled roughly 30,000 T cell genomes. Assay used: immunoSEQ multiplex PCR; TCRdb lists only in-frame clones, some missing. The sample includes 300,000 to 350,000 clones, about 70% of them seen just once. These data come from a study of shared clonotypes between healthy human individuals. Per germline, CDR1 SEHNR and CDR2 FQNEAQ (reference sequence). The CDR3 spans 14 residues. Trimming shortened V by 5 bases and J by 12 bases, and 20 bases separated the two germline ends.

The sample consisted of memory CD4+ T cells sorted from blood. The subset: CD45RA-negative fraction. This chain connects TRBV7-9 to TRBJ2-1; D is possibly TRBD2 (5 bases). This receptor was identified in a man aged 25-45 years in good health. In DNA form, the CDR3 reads TGTGCCAGCAGCCCGTTAGGGAGTCCAGGTGGGCAGTTCTTC. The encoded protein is CASSPLGSPGGQFF.